Shown below are 31 T cell receptor beta chains from a single sample sequenced in a study of blood T cell repertoires in COVID-19. Using immunoSEQ multiplex PCR, the repertoire was profiled, and TCRdb retains in-frame clones only, with some absent. Among 55,000 to 70,000 clones listed, roughly nine tenths were seen once. Material: peripheral blood. These receptors were collected from a woman between 45 and 60 years old with COVID-19, enrolled during active disease.

The chain carries TRBV19 and TRBJ1-1; no clear D gene. Germline CDR1 reads LNHDA; CDR2 reads SQIVND (reference sequence). CDR3 length: 11 amino acids. Trimming shortened V by 1 base and J by 6 bases, and 3 bases separated the two germline ends. The CDR3 coding sequence is TGTGCCAGTAGTATAGGCGCTGAAGCTTTCTTT. This gives the protein CASSIGAEAFF.

CDR3 in DNA: TGCAGTGCTAGTGGTCGGGGGGCCTACAATGAGCAGTTCTTC. Amino acid sequence: CSASGRGAYNEQFF. This chain joins TRBV20-1 and TRBJ2-1; 7 bases agree with TRBD2. V lost 3 bases to trimming and J lost 2 bases; unmatched junction nucleotides: 4. CDR3 size: 14 residues. Germline CDR1 DFQATT, CDR2 SNEGSKA (reference sequence).

The chain carries TRBV5-4 and TRBJ2-2, with 8 bases fitting TRBD2. The CDR3 sequence is 15 residues long. With V trimmed by 4 bases and J by 7 bases, 9 bases remained unmatched. Germline CDR1 reads SGHNT; CDR2 reads YYREEE (reference sequence). CDR3 sequence reads: CASSPLTGGYGELFF. In nucleotides, the CDR3 is TGTGCCAGCAGCCCGCTAACGGGAGGGTACGGGGAGCTGTTTTTT.

V and J are TRBV30 and TRBJ2-6; a weak D match, TRBD2 (5 bases). Germline V gene sequence: CDR1 GTSNPN, CDR2 SVGIG (reference sequence). The V end was cut by 3 bases, the J end by 4 bases, with 10 bases between. The CDR3 covers 14 residues. In DNA form, the CDR3 reads TGTGCCTGGAGAGACGGGGTCGGGGCCAACGTCCTGACTTTC. Protein: CAWRDGVGANVLTF.

The chain has TRBV5-1 and TRBJ1-1, with D perhaps TRBD1 (6 bases). CDR1 is SGHRS, CDR2 YFSETQ, per germline. This CDR3 region has 16 residues. The ends were cut back, 2 bases at V and 1 base at J, with 15 bases in the middle. The CDR3 coding sequence is TGCGCCAGCAGCTTAGTACAGGGCGGAGAGAACACTGAAGCTTTCTTT. Amino acids: CASSLVQGGENTEAFF. Combining the CDR3 with reference TRBV5-1 and TRBJ1-1 gives the whole variable domain KAGVTQTPRYLIKTRGQQVTLSCSPISGHRSVSWYQQTPGQGLQFLFEYFSETQRNKGNFPGRFSGRQFSNSRSEMNVSTLELGDSALYLCASSLVQGGENTEAFFGQGTRLTVV.

This clone has just a few counts. The chain is built from TRBV5-1 and TRBJ1-6, with 7 bases fitting TRBD1. This CDR3 is 14 amino acids long. Germline CDR1 and CDR2: SGHRS and YFSETQ. Trimming cost V 2 bases and J 10 bases; bases outside gene matches: 6. CDR3 coding DNA: TGCGCCAGCAGCTTCCAGACAGGGCAATCACCCCTCCACTTT. Its translation: CASSFQTGQSPLHF.

The gene calls are TRBV7-9 and TRBJ1-2; 7 nucleotides align to TRBD1. Trimming removed 4 bases from V and 2 bases from J; junction bases left unmatched: 7. Per germline, CDR1 SEHNR and CDR2 FQNEAQ (reference sequence). The CDR3 is made up of 15 amino acids. CDR3 sequence: CASSWGGTANYGYTF. The CDR3 nucleotides read TGTGCCAGCAGCTGGGGCGGGACAGCAAACTATGGCTACACCTTC.

The chain links TRBV5-1 to TRBJ1-6; no reliable D call. Between the trimmed V and J ends, which lost 5 bases and 6 bases, there was a span of 6 bases. This CDR3 contains 12 residues. The germline CDR1 and CDR2 sequences are SGHRS and YFSETQ. CDR3 coding DNA: TGCGCCAGCAGGAGGAGTAATTCACCCCTCCACTTT. Its translation: CASRRSNSPLHF.

The chain has TRBV5-1 and TRBJ2-3; 8 nucleotides agree with TRBD2. The CDR3 contains 15 residues. The germline V gene has CDR1 SGHRS and CDR2 YFSETQ. With 6 bases clipped from V and 2 bases from J, the junction kept 8 bases outside the gene matches. The CDR3 here is CASMGGSGVTDTQYF. The CDR3 DNA reads as TGCGCCAGCATGGGGGGTAGCGGGGTCACAGATACGCAGTATTTT.

The chain couples TRBV9 to TRBJ2-7; unclear D gene. The CDR3 contains 14 residues. Trimming pared 1 base from V and 1 base from J, leaving 9 bases between. The germline V gene encodes CDR1 SGDLS and CDR2 YYNGEE. The CDR3 here is CASSVQAVSYEQYF. The DNA for the CDR3 is TGTGCCAGCAGCGTACAAGCTGTATCCTACGAGCAGTACTTC.

This clone was counted a few times. V is TRBV6-5 and J is TRBJ1-2, with 8 bases aligning to TRBD1. The CDR3 covers 15 residues. V lost 5 bases to trimming and J lost 4 bases; unmatched junction nucleotides: 9. Germline V gene data show CDR1 as MNHEY and CDR2 as SVGAGI. The CDR3 reads CASSPRDRPIYGYTF. CDR3 nucleotides: TGTGCCAGCAGTCCCCGGGACAGGCCCATCTATGGCTACACCTTC.

This clone was counted a single time. The rearrangement joins TRBV30 to TRBJ2-1; possible D gene TRBD2, 5 bases. CDR1 and CDR2 from the germline V gene are GTSNPN and SVGIG (reference sequence). The CDR3 sequence is 11 residues long. The V gene lost 4 bases and the J gene lost 8 bases, with 9 bases spanning the gap. CDR3 amino acids: CAWTGLYEQFF. CDR3 in DNA: TGTGCCTGGACGGGGTTGTATGAGCAGTTCTTC.

The rearrangement uses TRBV30 and TRBJ2-2; weak D call: TRBD1 (7 bases). The germline CDR1 and CDR2 sequences are GTSNPN and SVGIG (reference sequence). Trimming took 2 bases from V and 5 from J, leaving 15 bases between them. This CDR3 contains 15 residues. For the CDR3, the DNA is TGTGCCTGGAGTAGGCTGGCAGGGGGGACCGGGGAGCTGTTTTTT. This translates into CAWSRLAGGTGELFF.

The chain couples TRBV5-5 to TRBJ1-1; D gene ambiguous. This CDR3 is built from 14 residues. V was cut by 0 bases and J by 5 bases, with 11 bases left in between. CDR1 and CDR2 (germline): SGHKS, YYEKEE (reference sequence). Here the CDR3 reads CASSLVWAGTEAFF. The CDR3 region has the DNA TGTGCCAGCAGCTTGGTTTGGGCTGGGACTGAAGCTTTCTTT.

The genes are TRBV2 and TRBJ2-7, with 12 nucleotides matching TRBD2. The CDR3 has 15 residues. Trimming at V came to 4 bases and at J to 10 bases, leaving 11 bases not matched to a gene. The germline CDR1 and CDR2 sequences are SNHLY and FYNNEI. The CDR3 region is CASSGPSGRAVEQYF. CDR3 nucleotide sequence: TGTGCCAGCAGTGGACCTAGCGGGAGGGCGGTCGAACAGTACTTC.

This clone was detected only once. The chain carries TRBV19 and TRBJ1-5, with 7 bases fitting TRBD1. V shed 6 bases, J shed 3 bases, and the junction held 8 bases outside the gene matches. Germline lookup yields CDR1 LNHDA and CDR2 SQIVND (reference sequence). The CDR3 runs to 15 residues. CDR3 amino acids: CASSADRANNQPQHF. The CDR3 nucleotides are TGTGCCAGTAGCGCAGACAGGGCCAACAATCAGCCCCAGCATTTT.

The CDR3 loop reads CASSAQGGGLFLETQYF. The CDR3 DNA is TGTGCCAGCAGTGCCCAGGGAGGGGGGTTGTTTCTGGAGACCCAGTACTTC. This chain uses TRBV6-1 with TRBJ2-5; possible D gene TRBD2, 7 bases. The CDR3 sequence is 17 residues long. The germline gives CDR1 MNHNS, CDR2 SASEGT. Trimming pared 4 bases from V and 5 bases from J, leaving 23 bases between.

The chain is built from TRBV5-1 and TRBJ2-4; D is unclear. Trimming removed 3 bases at V and 0 bases at J, with 7 bases between. Germline V lookup: CDR1 SGHRS, CDR2 YFSETQ. The CDR3 has 14 residues. CDR3: CASSSGQAKNIQYF. CDR3 DNA sequence: TGCGCCAGCAGCTCCGGTCAAGCCAAAAACATTCAGTACTTC.

V usage is TRBV6-5 and J usage is TRBJ2-7; D might be TRBD1 (6 bases). V was cut by 6 bases and J by 4 bases, with 16 bases left in between. CDR1 and CDR2 (germline): MNHEY, SVGAGI. The CDR3 contains 14 residues. CDR3 sequence (DNA): TGTGCCAGCAGGGCCGGGACACCCGGGTACGAGCAGTACTTC. It specifies CASRAGTPGYEQYF.

This sequence joins TRBV18 and TRBJ1-5, with D perhaps matching TRBD1 (5 bases). The CDR3 spans 16 residues. CDR1 KGHSH and CDR2 LQKENI come from the germline V gene. V shed 2 bases and J shed 2 bases, with 13 bases lying between them. This CDR3 is CASSPFGAAGNQPQHF. CDR3 sequence (DNA): TGTGCCAGCTCACCATTTGGGGCGGCCGGCAATCAGCCCCAGCATTTT.

This rearrangement joins TRBV19 to TRBJ2-6; TRBD1 aligns across 9 bases. J lost 2 bases, V lost 3 bases, and 14 bases had no gene match. Germline CDR1 is LNHDA and CDR2 is SQIVND (reference sequence). The CDR3 is 20 residues long. The CDR3 DNA reads TGTGCCAGTAGTATCAGCGGACAGGGGAAGGGAGGAGCTGGGGCCAACGTCCTGACTTTC. Translation: CASSISGQGKGGAGANVLTF.

This rearrangement joins TRBV6-5 to TRBJ2-1; D uncertain. Trimming removed 6 bases at V and 12 bases at J, with 18 bases between. The CDR3 covers 13 residues. Germline-derived CDR1 and CDR2 are MNHEY and SVGAGI. CDR3 sequence reads: CASRMGPARTQFF. In DNA, the CDR3 is TGTGCCAGCAGGATGGGCCCCGCACGTACGCAGTTCTTC.

The chain links TRBV5-6 to TRBJ1-6; D is unclear. Germline V gene lookup returns CDR1 SGHDT and CDR2 YYEEEE. V shed 2 bases and J shed 14 bases, with 14 bases lying between them. The length of the CDR3 is 13 residues. For the CDR3, the DNA is TGTGCCAGCAGCTTCGACCCATCCGGGGCCCTCCACTTT. Translation gives CASSFDPSGALHF.

This clone was picked up one time. The chain has TRBV12-1 and TRBJ2-3; the table names TRBD2, a call not compared with the DNA. TRBV12-1 is noted as a pseudogene. The CDR3 extends over 12 amino acids. The chain's CDR3 is CARTPLPDTQYF. The DNA for the CDR3 is TGTGCCAGAACTCCCCTCCCAGATACGCAGTATTTT.

This chain links TRBV7-2 with TRBJ2-1, with 9 bases that match TRBD2. V lost 4 bases, J lost 1 base, and 11 bases stayed unmatched. The CDR3 is 18 residues long. Looked up from germline, CDR1 is SGHTA and CDR2 is FQGNSA. CDR3 amino acids: CASSSSLPSGVSYNEQFF. CDR3 in DNA: TGTGCCAGCAGCTCGTCCCTCCCTAGCGGGGTTTCCTACAATGAGCAGTTCTTC.

This chain links TRBV11-2 with TRBJ2-7, with D perhaps TRBD1 (8 bases). The V and J ends lost 2 bases and 5 bases respectively, with 19 bases between them. CDR3 length: 16 amino acids. Germline V CDR1 and CDR2: SGHAT, FQNNGV. CDR3: CASSLIAGQGGNEQYF. The CDR3 DNA sequence: TGTGCCAGCAGCTTAATAGCCGGACAGGGAGGGAACGAGCAGTACTTC.

The CDR3 region is CASTIAGGNEQFF. The DNA of the CDR3 is TGTGCCAGCACGATAGCGGGAGGGAATGAGCAGTTCTTC. The chain joins TRBV6-5 to TRBJ2-1, with TRBD2 matching over 11 bases. There are 13 residues in the CDR3. From germline, CDR1 is MNHEY and CDR2 SVGAGI. Germline trimming cut 7 bases from V and 7 bases from J; bases unmatched to any gene: 3.

V gene TRBV7-3 combines with J gene TRBJ2-3; D is unclear. V was cut by 2 bases and J by 4 bases, with 10 bases left in between. Germline-derived CDR1 and CDR2 are SGHTA and FQGTGA. The CDR3 runs 14 residues. The CDR3 loop reads CASSLGSSADTQYF. The DNA of the CDR3 is TGTGCCAGCAGCTTAGGCAGTTCAGCAGATACGCAGTATTTT.

The chain couples TRBV28 to TRBJ2-7; TRBD2 matches 7 bases. The J segment lost 4 bases and the V segment lost 10 bases, leaving 7 bases of the junction unmatched. Germline-derived CDR1 and CDR2 are MDHEN and SYDVKM. The CDR3 is 12 amino acids. CDR3 sequence (DNA): TGTGCCACAGGACTAGTAAGTTACGAGCAGTACTTC. Translating gives CATGLVSYEQYF.

V gene TRBV14 combines with J gene TRBJ2-7; 8 bases map to TRBD2. Trimming removed 1 base from V and 1 base from J; junction bases left unmatched: 6. Germline CDR1 SGHDN, CDR2 FVKESK. This CDR3 spans 16 amino acids. Written as DNA, the CDR3 is TGTGCCAGCAGCCAAGGACTAGCGACGTATTCCTACGAGCAGTACTTC. This sequence encodes CASSQGLATYSYEQYF.

The V call is TRBV29-1, the J call TRBJ1-1; no reliable D call. The CDR3 spans 9 residues. The V end was cut by 3 bases, the J end by 11 bases, with 7 bases between. CDR1 SQVTM and CDR2 ANQGSEA come from the germline V gene. In nucleotides, the CDR3 is TGCAGCGTTGATGATCGGGCTTTCTTT. This translates into CSVDDRAFF.